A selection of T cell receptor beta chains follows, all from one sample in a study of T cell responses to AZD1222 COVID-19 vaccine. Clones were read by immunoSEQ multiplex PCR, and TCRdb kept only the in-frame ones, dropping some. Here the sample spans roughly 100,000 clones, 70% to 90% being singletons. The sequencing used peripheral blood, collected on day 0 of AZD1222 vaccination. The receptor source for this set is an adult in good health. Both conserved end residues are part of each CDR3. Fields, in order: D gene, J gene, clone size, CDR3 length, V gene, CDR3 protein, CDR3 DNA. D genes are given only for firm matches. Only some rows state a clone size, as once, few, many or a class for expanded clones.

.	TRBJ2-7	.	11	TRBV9	CASTPNYEQYF	TGTGCCAGCACCCCTAACTACGAGCAGTACTTC
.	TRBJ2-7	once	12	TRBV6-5	CGEVAEPYEQYF	TGTGGGGAGGTTGCGGAGCCCTACGAGCAGTACTTC
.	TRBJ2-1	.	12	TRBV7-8	CASSLVKVSPFF	TGTGCCAGCAGCTTAGTTAAAGTTTCCCCGTTCTTC
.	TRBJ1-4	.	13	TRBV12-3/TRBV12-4	CASSFSGNEKLFF	TGTGCCAGCAGTTTCTCGGGTAATGAAAAACTGTTTTTT
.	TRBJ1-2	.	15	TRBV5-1	CASSFFSAGIGGYTF	TGCGCCAGCAGCTTCTTTTCGGCGGGGATCGGTGGCTACACCTTC
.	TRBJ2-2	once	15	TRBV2	CASRYSDGNTGELFF	TGTGCCAGCAGATACTCGGACGGGAACACCGGGGAGCTGTTTTTT
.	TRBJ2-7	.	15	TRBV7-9	CASSFMDTGSYEQYF	TGTGCCAGCAGCTTCATGGACACTGGCTCCTACGAGCAGTACTTC
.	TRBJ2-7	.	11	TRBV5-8	CASSLAYEQYF	TGTGCCAGCAGCTTGGCCTACGAGCAGTACTTC
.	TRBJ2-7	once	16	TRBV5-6	CASSSLAGGPLDEQYF	TGTGCCAGCAGCTCTCTCGCTGGAGGGCCTCTGGATGAGCAGTACTTC
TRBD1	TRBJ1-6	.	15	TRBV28	CASSRPGTGASPLHF	TGTGCCAGCAGTCGCCCCGGGACAGGGGCTTCACCCCTCCACTTT
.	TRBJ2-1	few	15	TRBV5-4	CASRYDWSSYNEQFF	TGTGCCAGCAGATATGACTGGAGCTCCTACAATGAGCAGTTCTTC
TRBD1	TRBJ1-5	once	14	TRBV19	CASNLQGYNQPQHF	TGTGCCAGTAATCTACAGGGGTACAATCAGCCCCAGCATTTT
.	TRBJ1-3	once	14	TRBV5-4	CASSSRGSGNTIYF	TGTGCCAGCAGCTCGCGGGGGTCCGGAAACACCATATATTTT
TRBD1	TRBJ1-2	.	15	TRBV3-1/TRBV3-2	CASSHRGWGSYGYTF	TGTGCCAGCAGCCACAGGGGGTGGGGAAGCTATGGCTACACCTTC
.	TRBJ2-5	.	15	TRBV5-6	CASSLRTQGRETQYF	TGTGCCAGCAGCTTGCGGACCCAGGGGCGAGAGACCCAGTACTTC
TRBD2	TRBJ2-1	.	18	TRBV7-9	CASSFGLAGALSYNEQFF	TGTGCCAGCAGCTTCGGACTAGCGGGAGCTCTTTCCTACAATGAGCAGTTCTTC
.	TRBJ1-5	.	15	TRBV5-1	CASSLGGGSNQPQHF	TGCGCCAGCAGCTTGGGAGGGGGGAGCAATCAGCCCCAGCATTTT
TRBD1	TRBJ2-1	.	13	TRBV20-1	CSASGGQYNEQFF	TGCAGTGCTAGTGGGGGACAGTACAATGAGCAGTTCTTC
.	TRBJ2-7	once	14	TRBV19	CASSTSGPVYEQYF	TGTGCCAGTAGTACCTCCGGGCCCGTCTACGAGCAGTACTTC
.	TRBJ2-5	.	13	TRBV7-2	CASSPSVAETQYF	TGTGCCAGCAGCCCCTCAGTGGCAGAGACCCAGTACTTC
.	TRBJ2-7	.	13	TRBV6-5	CASSSDRIYEQYF	TGTGCCAGCAGTTCTGACAGGATTTACGAGCAGTACTTC
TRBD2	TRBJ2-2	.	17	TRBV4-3	CASSQDLAGANTGELFF	TGCGCCAGCAGCCAAGACCTAGCGGGTGCGAACACCGGGGAGCTGTTTTTT
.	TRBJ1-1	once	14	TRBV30	CAWSGSRGYTEAFF	TGTGCCTGGAGTGGCTCCCGAGGATACACTGAAGCTTTCTTT
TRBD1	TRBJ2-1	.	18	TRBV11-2	CASSLGALEWDRGREQFF	TGTGCCAGCAGCCTCGGAGCCCTCGAATGGGACAGGGGTCGCGAGCAGTTCTTC
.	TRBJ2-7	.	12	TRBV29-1	CSVAPGFSEQYF	TGCAGCGTTGCACCAGGGTTTTCCGAGCAGTACTTC
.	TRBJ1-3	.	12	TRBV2	CASRKEGRTIYF	TGTGCCAGCAGAAAGGAGGGGAGGACCATATATTTT
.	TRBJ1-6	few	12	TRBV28	CASSLTNSPLHF	TGTGCCAGCAGTTTGACAAATTCACCCCTCCACTTT
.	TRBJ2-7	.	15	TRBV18	CASSPRAEGAYEQYF	TGTGCCAGCTCACCCCGGGCAGAGGGGGCCTACGAGCAGTACTTC
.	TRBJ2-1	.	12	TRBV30	CAWSPSWSRKFF	TGTGCCTGGAGCCCATCTTGGAGTAGGAAGTTCTTC
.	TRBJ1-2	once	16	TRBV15	CATSRDGVQGSYGYTF	TGTGCCACCAGCAGAGATGGGGTGCAGGGATCATATGGCTACACCTTC
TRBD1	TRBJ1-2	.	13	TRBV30	CAWSVVDRGVSPF	TGTGCCTGGAGTGTAGTTGACAGGGGAGTGAGTCCCTTC
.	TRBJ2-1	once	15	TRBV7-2	CASSLDPAEYNEQFF	TGTGCCAGCAGCTTAGATCCAGCGGAATACAATGAGCAGTTCTTC
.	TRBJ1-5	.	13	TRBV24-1	CATRDVINQPQHF	TGTGCCACCCGGGATGTAATCAATCAGCCCCAGCATTTT
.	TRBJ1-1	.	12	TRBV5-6	CASSLAWGAAFF	TGTGCCAGCAGCTTGGCGTGGGGTGCAGCTTTCTTT
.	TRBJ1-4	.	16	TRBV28	CASSLSTGTPGEKLFF	TGTGCCAGCAGTCTATCTACCGGGACCCCCGGTGAAAAACTGTTTTTT
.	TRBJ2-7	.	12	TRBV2	CASNRASYEQYF	TGTGCCAGCAACAGGGCCTCCTACGAGCAGTACTTC
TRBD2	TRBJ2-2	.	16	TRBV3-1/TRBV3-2	CASSQLAGSNTGELFF	TGTGCCAGCAGCCAATTAGCGGGAAGCAACACCGGGGAGCTGTTTTTT
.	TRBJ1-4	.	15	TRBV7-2	CASSLGTGEGEKLFF	TGTGCCAGCAGCTTAGGAACGGGGGAAGGTGAAAAACTGTTTTTT
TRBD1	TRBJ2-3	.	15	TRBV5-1	CASSYGQAATDTQYF	TGCGCCAGCAGCTACGGACAGGCAGCCACAGATACGCAGTATTTT
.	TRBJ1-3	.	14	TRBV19	CASSAGGSGNTIYF	TGTGCCAGTAGTGCTGGGGGGTCTGGAAACACCATATATTTT
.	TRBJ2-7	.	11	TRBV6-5	CASSYGGAEYF	TGTGCCAGCAGTTACGGCGGGGCGGAGTACTTC
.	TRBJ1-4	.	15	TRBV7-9	CASSSRTVDNEKLFF	TGTGCCAGCAGCTCCCGGACCGTCGACAATGAAAAACTGTTTTTT
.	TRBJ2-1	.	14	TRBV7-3	CASSSLGSYNEQFF	TGTGCCAGCAGCTCCTTGGGGTCCTACAATGAGCAGTTCTTC
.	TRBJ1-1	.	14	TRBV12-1	CAPNQNVMNTEAFF	TGTGCTCCCAATCAAAACGTGATGAACACTGAAGCTTTCTTT
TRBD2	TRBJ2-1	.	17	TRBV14	CASSRTPSGLLYNEQFF	TGTGCCAGCAGCCGGACCCCTAGCGGCCTACTATACAATGAGCAGTTCTTC
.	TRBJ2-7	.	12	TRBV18	CASSPQGIEQYF	TGTGCCAGCTCACCACAGGGGATTGAGCAGTACTTC
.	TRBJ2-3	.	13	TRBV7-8	CASNLGVTDTQYF	TGTGCCAGCAACCTAGGCGTCACAGATACGCAGTATTTT
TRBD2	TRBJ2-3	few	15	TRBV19	CASSIRRRGTDTQYF	TGTGCCAGTAGTATTCGGAGGCGGGGGACAGATACGCAGTATTTT
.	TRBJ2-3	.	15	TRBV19	CASSIGWQSTDTQYF	TGTGCCAGTAGTATCGGGTGGCAGAGCACAGATACGCAGTATTTT
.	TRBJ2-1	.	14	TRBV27	CASSFGQSYNEQFF	TGTGCCAGCAGTTTCGGACAGTCCTACAATGAGCAGTTCTTC
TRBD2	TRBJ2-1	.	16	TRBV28	CASSLLSGRDHNEQFF	TGTGCCAGCAGTTTATTAAGCGGGAGAGACCACAATGAGCAGTTCTTC
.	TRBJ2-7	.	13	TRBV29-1	CSAQGASPGEQYF	TGCAGCGCCCAGGGTGCATCCCCGGGCGAGCAGTACTTC